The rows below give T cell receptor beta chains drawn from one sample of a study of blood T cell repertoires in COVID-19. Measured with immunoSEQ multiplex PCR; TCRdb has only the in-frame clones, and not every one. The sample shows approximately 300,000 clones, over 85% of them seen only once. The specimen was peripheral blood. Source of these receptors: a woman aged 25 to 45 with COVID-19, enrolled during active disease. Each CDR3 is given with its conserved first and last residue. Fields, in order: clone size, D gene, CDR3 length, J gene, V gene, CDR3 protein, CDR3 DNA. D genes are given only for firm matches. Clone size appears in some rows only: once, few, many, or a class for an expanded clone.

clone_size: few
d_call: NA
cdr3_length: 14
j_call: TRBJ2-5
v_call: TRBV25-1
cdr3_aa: CASSEWVTTYTQYF
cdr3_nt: TGTGCCAGCAGTGAATGGGTAACTACGTATACCCAGTACTTC

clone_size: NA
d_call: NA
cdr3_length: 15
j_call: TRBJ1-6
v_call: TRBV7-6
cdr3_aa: CASSLGGSYNSPLHF
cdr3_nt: TGTGCCAGCAGCTTAGGAGGGTCCTATAATTCACCCCTCCACTTT

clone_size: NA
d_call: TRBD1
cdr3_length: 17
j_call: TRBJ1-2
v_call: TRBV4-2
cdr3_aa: CASSHLQGARGNYGYTF
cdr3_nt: TGTGCCAGCAGCCACCTACAGGGGGCAAGGGGTAACTATGGCTACACCTTC

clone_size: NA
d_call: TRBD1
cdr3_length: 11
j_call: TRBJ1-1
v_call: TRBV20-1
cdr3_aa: CSTHRGQEAFF
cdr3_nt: TGCAGTACTCACAGGGGCCAGGAAGCTTTCTTT

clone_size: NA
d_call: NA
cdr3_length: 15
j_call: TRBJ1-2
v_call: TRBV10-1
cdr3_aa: CASSESKSGVYGYTF
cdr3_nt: TGCGCCAGCAGTGAGTCGAAGTCAGGGGTCTATGGCTACACCTTC

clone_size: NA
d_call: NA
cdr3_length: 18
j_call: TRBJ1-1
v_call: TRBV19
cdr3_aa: CASSNWRKTVSSPVGAFF
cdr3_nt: TGTGCCAGTAGTAATTGGAGGAAGACTGTGAGTAGTCCCGTAGGGGCTTTCTTT

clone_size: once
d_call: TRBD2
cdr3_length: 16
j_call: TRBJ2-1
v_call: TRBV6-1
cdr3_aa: CASSVLSSGAFNEQFF
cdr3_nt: TGTGCCAGCAGTGTTCTTAGTAGCGGGGCATTCAATGAGCAGTTCTTC

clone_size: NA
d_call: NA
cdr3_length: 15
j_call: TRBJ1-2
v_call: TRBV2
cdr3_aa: CASSLEGGRSYGYTF
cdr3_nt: TGTGCCAGCAGTCTAGAAGGAGGGCGAAGCTATGGCTACACCTTC

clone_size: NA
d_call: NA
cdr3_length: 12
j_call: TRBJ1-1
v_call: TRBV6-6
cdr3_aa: CASSYGLAEAFF
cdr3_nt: TGTGCCAGCAGTTACGGACTGGCTGAAGCTTTCTTT

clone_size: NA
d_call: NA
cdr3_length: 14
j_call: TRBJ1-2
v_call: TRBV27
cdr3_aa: CASSFGPGSYGYTF
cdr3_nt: TGTGCCAGCAGTTTTGGGCCGGGATCCTATGGCTACACCTTC

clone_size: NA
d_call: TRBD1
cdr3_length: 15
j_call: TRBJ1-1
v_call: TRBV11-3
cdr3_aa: CASSSPWGTGGEAFF
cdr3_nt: TGTGCCAGCAGCTCCCCTTGGGGGACAGGGGGCGAAGCTTTCTTT

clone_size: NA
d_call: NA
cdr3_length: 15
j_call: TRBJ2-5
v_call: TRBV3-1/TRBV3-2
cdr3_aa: CASSQRGSPQETQYF
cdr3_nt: TGTGCCAGCAGCCAACGCGGAAGCCCGCAAGAGACCCAGTACTTC

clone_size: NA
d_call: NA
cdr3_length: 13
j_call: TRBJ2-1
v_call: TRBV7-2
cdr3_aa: CASSTRLGDEQFF
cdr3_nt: TGTGCCAGCAGCACCCGACTCGGAGATGAGCAGTTCTTC

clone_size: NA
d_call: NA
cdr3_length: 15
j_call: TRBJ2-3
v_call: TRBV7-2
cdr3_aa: CASRGAGLQSDTQYF
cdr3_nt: TGTGCCAGCAGGGGGGCCGGTTTACAATCGGATACGCAGTATTTT

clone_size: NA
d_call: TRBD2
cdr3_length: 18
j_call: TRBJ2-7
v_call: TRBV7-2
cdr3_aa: CASSYGTSGGAGTYEQYF
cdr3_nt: TGTGCCAGCAGCTACGGGACTAGCGGGGGGGCCGGAACCTACGAGCAGTACTTC

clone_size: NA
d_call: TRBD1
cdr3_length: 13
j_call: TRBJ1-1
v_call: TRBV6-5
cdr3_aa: CASSYGTGPEAFF
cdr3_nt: TGTGCCAGCAGTTACGGGACAGGCCCTGAAGCTTTCTTT

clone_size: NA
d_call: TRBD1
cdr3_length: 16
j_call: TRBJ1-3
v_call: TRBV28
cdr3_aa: CASSTRTGRTGNTIYF
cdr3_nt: TGTGCCAGCAGTACAAGGACAGGGAGGACTGGAAACACCATATATTTT

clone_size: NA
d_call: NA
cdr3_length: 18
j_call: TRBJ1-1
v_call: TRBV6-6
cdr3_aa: CASSPRDKGTLGNTEAFF
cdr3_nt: TGTGCCAGCAGTCCACGGGACAAGGGGACCTTGGGGAACACTGAAGCTTTCTTT

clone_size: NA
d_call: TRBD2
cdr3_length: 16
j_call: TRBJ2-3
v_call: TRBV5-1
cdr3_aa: CASSSGTRGSTDTQYF
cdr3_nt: TGCGCCAGCAGCTCCGGGACTAGGGGGAGCACAGATACGCAGTATTTT

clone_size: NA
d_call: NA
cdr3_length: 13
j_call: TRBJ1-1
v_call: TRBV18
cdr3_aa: CASSPGQVTEAFF
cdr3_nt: TGTGCCAGCTCACCGGGACAAGTCACTGAAGCTTTCTTT

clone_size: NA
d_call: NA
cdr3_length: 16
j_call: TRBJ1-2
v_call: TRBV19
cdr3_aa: CASSILYRAGDYGYTF
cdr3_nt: TGTGCCAGTAGTATATTGTACAGGGCAGGGGACTATGGCTACACCTTC

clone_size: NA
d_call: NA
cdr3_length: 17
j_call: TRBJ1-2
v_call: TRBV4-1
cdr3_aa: CASSQGRPGLRFSGYTF
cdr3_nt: TGCGCCAGCAGCCAAGGCCGGCCGGGACTGCGTTTTAGTGGGTACACCTTC

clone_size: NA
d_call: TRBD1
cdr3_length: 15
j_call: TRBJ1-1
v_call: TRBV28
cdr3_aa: CASSKNRGRDTEAFF
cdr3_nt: TGTGCCAGCAGTAAAAACAGGGGGCGGGACACTGAAGCTTTCTTT

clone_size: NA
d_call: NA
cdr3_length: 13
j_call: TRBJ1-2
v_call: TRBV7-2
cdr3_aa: CASSLAGGLGYTF
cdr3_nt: TGTGCCAGCAGCTTAGCGGGAGGCCTTGGCTACACCTTC

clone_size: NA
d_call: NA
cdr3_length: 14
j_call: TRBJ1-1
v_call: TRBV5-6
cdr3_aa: CASSFLGGDTEAFF
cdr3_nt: TGTGCCAGCAGCTTTCTGGGAGGGGACACTGAAGCTTTCTTT

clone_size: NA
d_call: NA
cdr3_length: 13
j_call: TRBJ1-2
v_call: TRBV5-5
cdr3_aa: CASSPDSLYGYTF
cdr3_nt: TGTGCCAGCAGCCCGGACAGCTTATATGGCTACACCTTC

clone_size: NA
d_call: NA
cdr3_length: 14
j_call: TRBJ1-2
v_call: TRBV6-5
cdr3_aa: CASSYDRRRGGYTF
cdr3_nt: TGTGCCAGCAGTTATGATCGGCGACGAGGGGGCTACACCTTC

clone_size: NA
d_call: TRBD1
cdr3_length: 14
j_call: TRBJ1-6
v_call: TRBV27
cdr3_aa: CASSWTGGFSPLHF
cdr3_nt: TGTGCCAGCAGTTGGACAGGGGGCTTTTCACCCCTCCACTTT

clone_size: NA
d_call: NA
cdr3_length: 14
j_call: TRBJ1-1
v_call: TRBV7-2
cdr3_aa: CASSFQGRNTEAFF
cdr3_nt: TGTGCCAGCAGCTTCCAGGGGAGGAACACTGAAGCTTTCTTT

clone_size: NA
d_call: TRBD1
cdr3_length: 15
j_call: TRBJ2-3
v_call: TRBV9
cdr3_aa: CASSERDSRTDTQYF
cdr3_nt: TGTGCCAGCAGCGAAAGGGACAGCCGCACAGATACGCAGTATTTT

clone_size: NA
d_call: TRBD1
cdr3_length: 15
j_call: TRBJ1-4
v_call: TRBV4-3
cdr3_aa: CASSQDKDRGEKLFF
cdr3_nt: TGCGCCAGCAGCCAAGATAAGGACAGGGGTGAAAAACTGTTTTTT

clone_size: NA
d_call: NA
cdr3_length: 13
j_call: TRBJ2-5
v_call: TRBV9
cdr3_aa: CASSVGALETQYF
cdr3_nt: TGTGCCAGCAGCGTAGGAGCTTTAGAGACCCAGTACTTC

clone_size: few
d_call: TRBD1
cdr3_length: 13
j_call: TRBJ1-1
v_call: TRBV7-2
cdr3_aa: CASSSGQDTEAFF
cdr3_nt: TGTGCCAGCAGCTCGGGACAGGACACTGAAGCTTTCTTT

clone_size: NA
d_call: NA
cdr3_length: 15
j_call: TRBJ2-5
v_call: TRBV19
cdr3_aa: CASSISPGLQETQYF
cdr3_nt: TGTGCCAGTAGTATATCACCGGGACTCCAAGAGACCCAGTACTTC

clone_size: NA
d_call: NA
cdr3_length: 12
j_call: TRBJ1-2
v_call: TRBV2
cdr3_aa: CASSPLPYGYTF
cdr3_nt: TGTGCCAGCAGTCCCCTCCCCTATGGCTACACCTTC

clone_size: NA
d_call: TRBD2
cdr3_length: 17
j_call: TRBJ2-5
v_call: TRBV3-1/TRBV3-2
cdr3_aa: CASSQDERGGLQETQYF
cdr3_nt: TGTGCCAGCAGCCAAGACGAGCGGGGGGGCCTTCAAGAGACCCAGTACTTC

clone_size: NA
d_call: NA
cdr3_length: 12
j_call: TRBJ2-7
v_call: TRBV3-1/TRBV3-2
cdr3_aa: CASSQAQEEQYF
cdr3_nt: TGTGCCAGCAGCCAAGCCCAGGAAGAGCAGTACTTC

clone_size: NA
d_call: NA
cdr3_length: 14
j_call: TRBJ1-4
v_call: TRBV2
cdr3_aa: CATLGDITNEKLFF
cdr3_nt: TGTGCCACCCTGGGGGACATAACTAATGAAAAACTGTTTTTT

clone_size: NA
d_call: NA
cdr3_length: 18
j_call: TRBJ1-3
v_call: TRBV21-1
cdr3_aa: CASSKAQDRGSSGNTIYF
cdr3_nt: TGTGCCAGCAGCAAAGCGCAGGACAGGGGGAGCTCTGGAAACACCATATATTTT

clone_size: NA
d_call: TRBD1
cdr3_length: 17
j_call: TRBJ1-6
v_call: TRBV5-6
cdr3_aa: CASSPHRTGARNSPLHF
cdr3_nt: TGTGCCAGCAGCCCGCATCGGACAGGGGCTAGGAATTCACCCCTCCACTTT

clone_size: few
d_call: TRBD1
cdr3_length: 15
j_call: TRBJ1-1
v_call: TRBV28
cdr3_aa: CASSPRGQGNTEAFF
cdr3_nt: TGTGCCAGCAGTCCCCGGGGACAGGGGAACACTGAAGCTTTCTTT

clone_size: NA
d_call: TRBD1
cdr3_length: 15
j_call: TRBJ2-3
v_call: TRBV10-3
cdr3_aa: CAISAGQGIADTQYF
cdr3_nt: TGTGCCATCAGCGCGGGACAGGGCATCGCAGATACGCAGTATTTT

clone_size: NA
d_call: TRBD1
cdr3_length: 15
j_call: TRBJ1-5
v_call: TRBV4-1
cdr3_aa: CASSQVTGGGQPQHF
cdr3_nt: TGCGCCAGCAGCCAAGTTACAGGGGGAGGACAGCCCCAGCATTTT

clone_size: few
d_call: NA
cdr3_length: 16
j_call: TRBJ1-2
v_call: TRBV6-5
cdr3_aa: CASSYRTGNFNYGYTF
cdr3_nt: TGTGCCAGCAGTTATCGAACAGGGAACTTTAACTATGGCTACACCTTC

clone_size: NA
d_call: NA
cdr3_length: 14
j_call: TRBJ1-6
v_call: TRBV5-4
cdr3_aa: CASSRTLGNSPLHF
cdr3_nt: TGTGCCAGCAGCCGGACTCTGGGTAATTCACCCCTCCACTTT

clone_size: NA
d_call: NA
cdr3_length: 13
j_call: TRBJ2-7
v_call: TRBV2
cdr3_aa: CASSDPRGYEQYF
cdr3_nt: TGTGCCAGCAGTGATCCCCGGGGATACGAGCAGTACTTC

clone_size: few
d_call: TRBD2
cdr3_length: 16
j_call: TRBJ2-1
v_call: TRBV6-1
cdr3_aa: CASSEEVGTSGNEQFF
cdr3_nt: TGTGCCAGCAGTGAAGAGGTAGGGACTAGCGGGAATGAGCAGTTCTTC

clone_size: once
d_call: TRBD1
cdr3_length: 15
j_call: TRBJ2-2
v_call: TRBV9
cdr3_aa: CASSEGTGATGELFF
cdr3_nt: TGTGCCAGCAGCGAGGGGACAGGGGCCACCGGGGAGCTGTTTTTT

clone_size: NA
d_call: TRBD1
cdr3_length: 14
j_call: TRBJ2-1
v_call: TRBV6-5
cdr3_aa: CASSYAGQVREQFF
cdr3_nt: TGTGCCAGCAGTTACGCGGGACAGGTTAGAGAGCAGTTCTTC

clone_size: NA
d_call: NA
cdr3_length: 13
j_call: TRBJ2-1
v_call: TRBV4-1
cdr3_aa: CASSQGYSNEQFF
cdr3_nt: TGCGCCAGCAGCCAAGGGTACTCCAATGAGCAGTTCTTC